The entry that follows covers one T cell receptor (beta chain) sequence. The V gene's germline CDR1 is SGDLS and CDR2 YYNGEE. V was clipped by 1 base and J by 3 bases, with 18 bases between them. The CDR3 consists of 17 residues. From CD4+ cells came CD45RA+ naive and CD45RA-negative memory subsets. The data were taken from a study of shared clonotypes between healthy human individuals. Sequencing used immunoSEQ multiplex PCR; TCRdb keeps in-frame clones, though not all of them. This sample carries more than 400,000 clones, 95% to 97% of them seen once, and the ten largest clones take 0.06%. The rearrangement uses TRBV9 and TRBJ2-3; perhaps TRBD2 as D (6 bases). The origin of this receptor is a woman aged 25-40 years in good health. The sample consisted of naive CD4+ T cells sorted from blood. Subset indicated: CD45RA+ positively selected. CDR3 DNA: TGTGCCAGCAGCGTATTCGGCCGGGGGTCGGAAACAGATACGCAGTATTTT. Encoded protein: CASSVFGRGSETDTQYF. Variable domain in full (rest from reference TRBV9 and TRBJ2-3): DSGVTQTPKHLITATGQRVTLRCSPRSGDLSVYWYQQSLDQGLQFLIQYYNGEERAKGNILERFSAQQFPDLHSELNLSSLELGDSALYFCASSVFGRGSETDTQYFGPGTRLTVL.